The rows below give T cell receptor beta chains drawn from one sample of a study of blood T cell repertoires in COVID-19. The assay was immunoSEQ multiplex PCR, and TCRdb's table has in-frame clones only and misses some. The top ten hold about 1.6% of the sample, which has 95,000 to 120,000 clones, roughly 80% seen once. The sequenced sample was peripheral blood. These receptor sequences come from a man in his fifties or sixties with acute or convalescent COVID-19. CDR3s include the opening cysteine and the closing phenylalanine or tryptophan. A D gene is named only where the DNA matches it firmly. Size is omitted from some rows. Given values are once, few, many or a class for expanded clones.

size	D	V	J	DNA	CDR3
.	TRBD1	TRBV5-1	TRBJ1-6	TGCGCCAGCAGCTTGGAAATGGGACAGGGGTCTTCACCCCTCCACTTT	CASSLEMGQGSSPLHF
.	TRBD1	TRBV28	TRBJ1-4	TGTGCCAGCAGTGCCCGGCCGGGACAGGGTGGTGAAAAACTGTTTTTT	CASSARPGQGGEKLFF
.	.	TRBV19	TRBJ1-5	TGTGCCAGTAGTATAGTGACAGGCCCTCAGCCCCAGCATTTT	CASSIVTGPQPQHF
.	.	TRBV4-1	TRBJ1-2	TGCGCCAGCAGCCAGCCGCTAGAGTATGGCTACACCTTC	CASSQPLEYGYTF
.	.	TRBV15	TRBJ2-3	TGTGCCACCAGCAGCCGCAGAGATACGCAGTATTTT	CATSSRRDTQYF
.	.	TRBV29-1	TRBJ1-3	TGCAGCGTTCCGGGACACGGAAACACCATATATTTT	CSVPGHGNTIYF
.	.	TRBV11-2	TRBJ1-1	TGTGCCAGCAGCTGGGAGAGCGGTTCCATGAACACTGAAGCTTTCTTT	CASSWESGSMNTEAFF
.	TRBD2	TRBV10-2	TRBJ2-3	TGCGCCAGCAGTGTGATGATAAGCGGGAGGTCCACAGATACGCAGTATTTT	CASSVMISGRSTDTQYF
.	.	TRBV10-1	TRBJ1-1	TGCGCCAGCAGTGAAGGGGGAGTTAACACTGAAGCTTTCTTT	CASSEGGVNTEAFF
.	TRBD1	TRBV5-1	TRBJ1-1	TGCGCCAGCAGCAACAAGACAGGGCCCACTGAAGCTTTCTTT	CASSNKTGPTEAFF
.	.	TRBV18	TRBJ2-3	TGTGCCAGCTCATCCCGACAGGCCCTCACAGATACGCAGTATTTT	CASSSRQALTDTQYF
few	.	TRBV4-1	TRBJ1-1	TGCGCCAGCAGCCAAGAAGCAACAGGTATCTCTGGTGAAGCTTTCTTT	CASSQEATGISGEAFF
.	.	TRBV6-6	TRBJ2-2	TGTGCCAGCAGTTACGTAGAGGGTGGGGAGCTGTTTTTT	CASSYVEGGELFF
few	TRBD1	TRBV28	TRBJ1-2	TGTGCCAGCAGAACCCCCAGCTCGACAGGGGTTGGCTACACCTTC	CASRTPSSTGVGYTF
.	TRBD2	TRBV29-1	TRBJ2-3	TGCAGCGCAATAGCGGGGGGGCCAGATACGCAGTATTTT	CSAIAGGPDTQYF
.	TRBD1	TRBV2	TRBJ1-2	TGTGCCAGCAGTCCTACAGGGGTCGGAGGCTACACCTTC	CASSPTGVGGYTF
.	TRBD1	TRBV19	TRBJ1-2	TGTGCCAGTAGTACTTGGGGACAGGGGGATTATGGCTACACCTTC	CASSTWGQGDYGYTF
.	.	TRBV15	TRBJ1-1	TGTGCCACCAGCGACGGGTACACTGAAGCTTTCTTT	CATSDGYTEAFF
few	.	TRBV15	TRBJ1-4	TGTGCCACCAGCAGAGGGTCAGAAAATGAAAAACTGTTTTTT	CATSRGSENEKLFF
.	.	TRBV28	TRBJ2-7	TGTGCCAGCAGCCGATGGGGGGAGGTCTACGAGCAGTACTTC	CASSRWGEVYEQYF
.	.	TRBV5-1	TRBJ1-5	TGCGCCAGCAGCGCCAGGGGTGGGGATCAGCCCCAGCATTTT	CASSARGGDQPQHF
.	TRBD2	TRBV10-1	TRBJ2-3	TGCGCCAGCAGTGAGTTTGCTAGCGGGGGACCAGATACGCAGTATTTT	CASSEFASGGPDTQYF